A single sample is the source of the 21 T cell receptor beta chains below, sequenced in a study of shared clonotypes between healthy human individuals. The method was immunoSEQ multiplex PCR; TCRdb's version includes in-frame clones alone and lacks a portion of them. The sample holds 950,000 to 1,300,000 clones, roughly 80% seen once. Sequencing was carried out using memory CD4+ T cells sorted from blood. Subset of the sample: CD45RA-negative fraction. These receptor sequences come from a man younger than 30 in good health.

The V call is TRBV5-5, the J call TRBJ2-1; 12 nucleotides align to TRBD1. The CDR3 spans 14 residues. Germline values: CDR1 SGHKS, CDR2 YYEKEE (reference sequence). Germline trimming cut 4 bases from V and 7 bases from J; bases unmatched to any gene: 3. DNA for the CDR3: TGTGCCAGCAGCCTGGGACAGGGGGCGAATGAGCAGTTCTTC. Encoded protein: CASSLGQGANEQFF.

In its sample, this clone was seen a few times. The genes are TRBV10-1 and TRBJ1-1, with D possibly matching TRBD1 (5 bases). Trimming pared 5 bases from V and 10 bases from J, leaving 20 bases between. The CDR3 contains 14 residues. CDR1 WNHNN and CDR2 SYGVQD come from the germline V gene (reference sequence). CDR3 sequence (DNA): TGCGCCAGCAGTCCCCTTCAGGGCGGATTACCAGCTTTCTTT. Its translation: CASSPLQGGLPAFF.

The V and J genes are TRBV7-2 and TRBJ2-3; 13 bases agree with TRBD2. Losses at the gene ends were 0 bases for V and 5 bases for J; bases not matched to a gene: 5. Germline CDR1 reads SGHTA; CDR2 reads FQGNSA. This CDR3 is 17 amino acids long. CDR3 in amino acids: CASSLATSGGPGDTQYF. The CDR3 DNA sequence: TGTGCCAGCAGCTTAGCGACTAGCGGGGGGCCCGGAGATACGCAGTATTTT.

The rearrangement links TRBV27 to TRBJ2-1; D is undetermined. V was clipped by 1 base and J by 5 bases, with 18 bases between them. There are 17 residues in the CDR3. Per the germline V gene, CDR1 is MNHEY and CDR2 is SMNVEV (reference sequence). This CDR3 is CASSLFYPAFGNNEQFF. CDR3 DNA: TGTGCCAGCAGTTTATTCTACCCAGCATTCGGCAACAATGAGCAGTTCTTC.

V and J are TRBV6-1 and TRBJ1-6; possibly TRBD1 for D (5 bases). The CDR3 has 13 residues. V shed 2 bases and J shed 13 bases, with 12 bases lying between them. CDR1 and CDR2 (germline): MNHNS, SASEGT. CDR3 sequence: CASSELGDPPLHF. CDR3 nucleotides: TGTGCCAGCAGTGAACTTGGGGACCCCCCCCTCCACTTT.

This sequence joins TRBV5-1 and TRBJ2-5; tentatively, D is TRBD1 (6 bases). Trimming left V 0 bases short and J 5 bases short, with 14 bases between. CDR1 is SGHRS, CDR2 YFSETQ, per germline. The CDR3 covers 15 residues. The CDR3 sequence is CASSLAARGGETQYF. The CDR3 nucleotides are TGCGCCAGCAGCTTGGCAGCCAGGGGTGGGGAGACCCAGTACTTC.

This sequence joins TRBV5-5 and TRBJ2-7, with 7 bases aligning to TRBD2. With 4 bases clipped from V and 2 bases from J, the junction kept 9 bases outside the gene matches. Germline V gene data show CDR1 as SGHKS and CDR2 as YYEKEE (reference sequence). This CDR3 has 15 amino acids. The CDR3 region is CASSPHSGPTYEQYF. The DNA for the CDR3 is TGTGCCAGCAGCCCCCATAGCGGGCCCACCTACGAGCAGTACTTC.

This clone was observed a handful of times. Different DNA sequences within this sample yield the same CDR3. The chain uses TRBV10-3 and TRBJ2-7; 10 nucleotides agree with TRBD1. V lost 0 bases and J lost 2; bases outside the gene matches: 1. Germline-derived CDR1 and CDR2 are ENHRY and SYGVKD. The CDR3 contains 15 residues. The DNA of the CDR3 is TGTGCCATCAGTGAGTCGGACAGGGGGACCTACGAGCAGTACTTC. Residues: CAISESDRGTYEQYF.

To note about this clone: Other DNA sequences in the sample encode the same CDR3. The chain couples TRBV6-5 to TRBJ1-1; D may be TRBD1 (5 bases). The CDR3 runs to 13 residues. CDR1 MNHEY and CDR2 SVGAGI come from the germline V gene. Trimming removed 2 bases at V and 4 bases at J, with 8 bases between. CDR3 bases: TGTGCCAGCAGTTACGGGGGGATCACTGAAGCTTTCTTT. It codes for CASSYGGITEAFF.

A note on this clone: A single base is all that separates this from a far larger clone, so a read error is likely. This chain links TRBV29-1 with TRBJ1-2; D ambiguous. The CDR3 is made up of 11 amino acids. The germline CDR1 and CDR2 sequences are SQVTM and ANQGSEA. The germline V and J ends were trimmed by 5 bases and 0 bases, with 4 bases remaining between them. The CDR3 spells CSVTSNYGYTF. The CDR3 bases are TGCAGCGTTACCTCTAACTATGGCTACACCTTC.

The chain uses TRBV5-1 and TRBJ2-1, with a tentative D call TRBD1 (6 bases). From germline, CDR1 is SGHRS and CDR2 YFSETQ. V shed 3 bases and J shed 1 base, with 11 bases lying between them. The CDR3 has 15 residues. CDR3 nucleotide sequence: TGCGCCAGCAGCTATAAGACAGGATCCTACAATGAGCAGTTCTTC. As protein: CASSYKTGSYNEQFF.

The chain combines TRBV25-1 with TRBJ1-2, with D maybe TRBD1 (5 bases). The V gene lost 3 bases and the J gene lost 8 bases, with 13 bases spanning the gap. Germline CDR1 MGHDK, CDR2 SYGVNS. This CDR3 spans 13 amino acids. CDR3 residues: CASSEIVGVGYTF. In nucleotides, the CDR3 is TGTGCCAGCAGTGAGATTGTGGGGGTCGGCTACACCTTC.

The rearrangement uses TRBV28 and TRBJ2-2; TRBD2 matches 11 bases. The CDR3 is made up of 16 amino acids. With 7 bases clipped from V and 5 bases from J, the junction kept 9 bases outside the gene matches. The germline V gene has CDR1 MDHEN and CDR2 SYDVKM. CDR3 residues: CASTTGLAGVTGELFF. In DNA form, the CDR3 reads TGTGCCAGCACCACAGGACTAGCGGGCGTTACCGGGGAGCTGTTTTTT. Full variable domain (rest looked up from reference TRBV28 and TRBJ2-2): DVKVTQSSRYLVKRTGEKVFLECVQDMDHENMFWYRQDPGLGLRLIYFSYDVKMKEKGDIPEGYSVSREKKERFSLILESASTNQTSMYLCASTTGLAGVTGELFFGEGSRLTVL.

This chain uses TRBV7-2 with TRBJ2-1; D gene unclear. Germline V gene lookup returns CDR1 SGHTA and CDR2 FQGNSA. Trimming pared 0 bases from V and 6 bases from J, leaving 12 bases between. The CDR3 covers 15 residues. CDR3 residues: CASSLANGGFNEQFF. CDR3 bases: TGTGCCAGCAGCTTAGCGAATGGTGGCTTCAATGAGCAGTTCTTC.

The rearrangement uses TRBV30 and TRBJ1-1, with a weak D call TRBD1 (6 bases). Trimming took off 4 bases at V and 1 base at J, with 13 bases between the two ends. The CDR3 has 14 amino acids. CDR1 is GTSNPN and CDR2 is SVGIG in the germline V gene (reference sequence). CDR3 protein: CAWTAGQRNTEAFF. The DNA of the CDR3 is TGTGCCTGGACCGCCGGACAGCGGAACACTGAAGCTTTCTTT. Full variable domain (outside the CDR3, taken from reference TRBV30 and TRBJ1-1): SQTIHQWPATLVQPVGSPLSLECTVEGTSNPNLYWYRQAAGRGLQLLFYSVGIGQISSEVPQNLSASRPQDRQFILSSKKLLLSDSGFYLCAWTAGQRNTEAFFGQGTRLTVV.

The CDR3 DNA follows: TGCGCCAGCAGCCAAGATGAGGAGGGGTACGAGCAGTACTTC. This gives the protein CASSQDEEGYEQYF. The V gene is TRBV4-1, the J gene TRBJ2-7, with TRBD2 as a possible D gene (6 bases). V lost 0 bases, J lost 4 bases, and 10 bases lay in between. Germline V gives CDR1 MGHRA, CDR2 YSYEKL. The CDR3 loop spans 14 amino acids.

The genes are TRBV28 and TRBJ2-5; no definite D call. The CDR3 contains 11 residues. Germline values: CDR1 MDHEN, CDR2 SYDVKM. The germline V and J ends were trimmed by 6 bases and 5 bases, with 7 bases remaining between them. As DNA, the CDR3 is TGTGCCAGCAGCGCGGTGGAGACCCAGTACTTC. It yields the protein CASSAVETQYF.

This chain links TRBV18 with TRBJ2-7, with D perhaps matching TRBD1 (6 bases). V was clipped by 6 bases and J by 0 bases, with 21 bases between them. CDR3 length equals 17 residues. Germline assignment: CDR1 KGHSH and CDR2 LQKENI. CDR3 nucleotide sequence: TGTGCCAGCTCCCCCTTCTACAGGGAAGGTAGCTCCTACGAGCAGTACTTC. Its translation is CASSPFYREGSSYEQYF.

The CDR3 sequence: CASSFGTSPETQYF. CDR3 in DNA: TGCGCCAGCAGCTTCGGAACTAGCCCAGAGACCCAGTACTTC. This chain connects TRBV5-1 to TRBJ2-5; D is possibly TRBD2 (6 bases). CDR1 SGHRS and CDR2 YFSETQ come from the germline V gene. Trimming stripped 2 bases from V and 4 bases from J, with 12 bases between. The CDR3 contains 14 residues.

Turning to this clone: It differs at one base from a far larger clone, so likely a read error. The chain is built from TRBV4-2 and TRBJ1-4; D ambiguous. Between the trimmed V and J ends, which lost 4 bases and 4 bases, there was a span of 22 bases. The CDR3 has 18 residues. Germline CDR1 LGHNA, CDR2 YNFKEQ. DNA for the CDR3: TGTGCCAGCAGCCCAGGAGGCAGCAAACTTGGCCTTAATGAAAAACTGTTTTTT. Translated: CASSPGGSKLGLNEKLFF.

This clone showed up just once. A junction boundary mismatches the germline segment, possibly from a read error. The chain combines TRBV6-1 with TRBJ1-5; D call uncertain. Germline V lookup: CDR1 MNHNS, CDR2 SASEGT. The CDR3 runs 13 residues. CDR3 in DNA: TGTGCCAGCAGGGAAGGTCCCGTCAAGCCCCAGCATTTT. Encoded protein: CASREGPVKPQHF.